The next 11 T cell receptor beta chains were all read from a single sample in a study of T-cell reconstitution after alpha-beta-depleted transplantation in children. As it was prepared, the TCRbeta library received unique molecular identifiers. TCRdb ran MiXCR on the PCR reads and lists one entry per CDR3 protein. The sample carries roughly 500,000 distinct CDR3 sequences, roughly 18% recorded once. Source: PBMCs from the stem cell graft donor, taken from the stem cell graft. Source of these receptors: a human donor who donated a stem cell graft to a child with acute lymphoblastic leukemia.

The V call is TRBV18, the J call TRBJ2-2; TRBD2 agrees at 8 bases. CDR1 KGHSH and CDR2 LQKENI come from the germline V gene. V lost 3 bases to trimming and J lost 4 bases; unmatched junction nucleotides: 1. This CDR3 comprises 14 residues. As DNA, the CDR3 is TGTGCCAGCTCACCCGGGACTAGCACCGGGGAGCTGTTTTTT. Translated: CASSPGTSTGELFF.

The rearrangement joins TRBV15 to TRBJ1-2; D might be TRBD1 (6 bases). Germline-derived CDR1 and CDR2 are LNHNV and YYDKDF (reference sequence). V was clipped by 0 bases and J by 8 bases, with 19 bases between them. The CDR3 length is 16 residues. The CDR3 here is CATSRDRRAGDHGYTF. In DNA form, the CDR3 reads TGTGCCACCAGCAGAGATCGAAGGGCAGGGGACCACGGCTACACCTTC.

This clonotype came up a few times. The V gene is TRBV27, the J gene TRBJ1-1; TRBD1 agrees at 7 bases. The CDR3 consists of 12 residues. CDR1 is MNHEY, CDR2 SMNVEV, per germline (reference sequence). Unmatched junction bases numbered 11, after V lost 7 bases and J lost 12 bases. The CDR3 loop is CASKTGKGKSFF. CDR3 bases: TGTGCCAGCAAGACAGGGAAGGGGAAATCTTTCTTT.

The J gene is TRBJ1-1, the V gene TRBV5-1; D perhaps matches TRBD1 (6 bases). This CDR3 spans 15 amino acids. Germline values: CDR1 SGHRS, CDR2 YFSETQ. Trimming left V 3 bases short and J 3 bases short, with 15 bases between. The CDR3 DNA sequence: TGCGCCAGCAGCTCAGCGCGGGCAGGGGACACTGAAGCTTTCTTT. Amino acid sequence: CASSSARAGDTEAFF.

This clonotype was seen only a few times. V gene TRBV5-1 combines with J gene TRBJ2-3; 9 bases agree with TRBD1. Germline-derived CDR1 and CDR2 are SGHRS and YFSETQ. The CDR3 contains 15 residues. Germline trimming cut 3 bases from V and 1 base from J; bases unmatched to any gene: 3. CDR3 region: CASSSQGAGTDTQYF. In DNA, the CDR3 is TGCGCCAGCAGCTCACAGGGGGCTGGCACAGATACGCAGTATTTT.

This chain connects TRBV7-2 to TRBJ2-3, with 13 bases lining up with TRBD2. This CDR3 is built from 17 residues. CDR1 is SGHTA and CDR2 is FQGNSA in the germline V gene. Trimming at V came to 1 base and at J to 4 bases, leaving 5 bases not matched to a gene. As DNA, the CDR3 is TGTGCCAGCAGCTTAGGGACTAGCGGGAGTCGGGCAGATACGCAGTATTTT. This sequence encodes CASSLGTSGSRADTQYF.

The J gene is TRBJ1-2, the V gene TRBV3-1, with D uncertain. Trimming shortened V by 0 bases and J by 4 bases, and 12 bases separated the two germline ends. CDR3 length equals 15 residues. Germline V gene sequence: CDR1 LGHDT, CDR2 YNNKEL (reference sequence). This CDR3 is CASSQDTAGFYGYTF. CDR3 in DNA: TGTGCCAGCAGCCAAGATACAGCAGGCTTCTATGGCTACACCTTC.

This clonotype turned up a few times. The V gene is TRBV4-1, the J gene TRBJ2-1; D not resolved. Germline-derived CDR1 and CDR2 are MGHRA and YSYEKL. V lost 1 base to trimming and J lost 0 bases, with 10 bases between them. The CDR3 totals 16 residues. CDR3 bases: TGCGCCAGCAGCCAAGGGATCAGGTTCTCCTACAATGAGCAGTTCTTC. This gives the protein CASSQGIRFSYNEQFF.

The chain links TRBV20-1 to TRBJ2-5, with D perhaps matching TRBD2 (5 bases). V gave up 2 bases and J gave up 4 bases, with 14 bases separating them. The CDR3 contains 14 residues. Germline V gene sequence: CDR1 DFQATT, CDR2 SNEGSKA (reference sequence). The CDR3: CSARPPSWGETQYF. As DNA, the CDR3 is TGCAGTGCTAGACCCCCTAGCTGGGGAGAGACCCAGTACTTC.

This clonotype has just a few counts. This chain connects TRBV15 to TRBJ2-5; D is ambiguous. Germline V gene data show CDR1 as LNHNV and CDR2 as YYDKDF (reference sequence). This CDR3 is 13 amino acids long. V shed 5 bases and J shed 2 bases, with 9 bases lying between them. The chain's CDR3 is CATSPTGQETQYF. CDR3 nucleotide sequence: TGTGCCACCAGCCCGACTGGGCAAGAGACCCAGTACTTC.

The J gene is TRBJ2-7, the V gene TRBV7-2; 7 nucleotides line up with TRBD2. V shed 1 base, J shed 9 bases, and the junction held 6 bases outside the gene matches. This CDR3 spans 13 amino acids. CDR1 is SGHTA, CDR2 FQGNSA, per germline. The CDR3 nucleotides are TGTGCCAGCAGCTTAGGGGGGGGGAGGGGGCAGTACTTC. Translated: CASSLGGGRGQYF.